This T cell receptor (beta chain) was identified during a study of T cells of healthy individuals. TCRdb re-called the 5' RACE reads through MiXCR, storing one row per CDR3 protein. The sample holds around 98,000 distinct CDR3 sequences; under 20% are singletons and the top ten take 6.2%. Trimming took 7 bases from V and 3 from J, leaving 9 bases between them. The CDR3 runs to 13 residues. Germline CDR1 reads ENHRY; CDR2 reads SYGVKD. The chain couples TRBV10-3 to TRBJ2-2, with no clear D. This receptor was taken from a human donor in good health. CDR3 nucleotides: TGTGCCATCAAGGCGAGCGACACCGGGGAGCTGTTTTTT. Its translation is CAIKASDTGELFF.